This T cell receptor (beta chain) was found in a study of lymphopenia after photon versus proton radiotherapy. Broader study findings: Under photons, naive T cells and diversity fell while effector/memory populations rose.

The data were produced by immunoSEQ multiplex PCR, yet TCRdb's version contains in-frame clones alone and is incomplete. This sample has about 25,000 clones, with 87% found just once. Germline V gene sequence: CDR1 MNHNS, CDR2 SASEGT. V was pared by 5 bases and J by 9 bases, with 4 bases of the junction left unmatched. There are 12 residues in the CDR3. Details on this clone: Its antigen is not identified.

This chain joins TRBV6-1 and TRBJ2-5; 9 bases line up with TRBD1. This receptor was identified in a man aged 50 or older with gastric cancer. The starting material was peripheral blood, obtained from a patient treated with photon-based radiotherapy. The CDR3, as DNA: TGTGCCAGCAGTTCCCGACAGGGGGCCCAGTACTTC. It codes for CASSSRQGAQYF.